A single sample is the source of the 7 T cell receptor beta chains below, sequenced in a study of shared clonotypes between healthy human individuals. Profiling relied on immunoSEQ multiplex PCR, and the TCRdb table lists in-frame clones only, not all of them. This sample has around 990,000 clones, with 77% found just once. The sample was memory CD4+ T cells from PBMCs. Subset of the sample: CD45RA-negative fraction. The receptor set was obtained from a man in his late teens or twenties in good health. Some clones in this sample may be carry-over from other donors' samples.

The chain carries TRBV6-1 and TRBJ2-7, with TRBD1 matching over 7 bases. CDR3 length: 14 residues. CDR1 is MNHNS and CDR2 is SASEGT in the germline V gene. V lost 6 bases, J lost 1 base, and 6 bases stayed unmatched. CDR3 in amino acids: CASRGPGQSYEQYF. The CDR3 DNA reads as TGTGCCAGCAGGGGACCGGGACAGTCCTACGAGCAGTACTTC.

This clone has just one count. CDR3 coding DNA: TGCGCCAGCAGCTTGGTGGCTAGTCTAAGGGGAAATGAGCAGTTCTTC. It translates to CASSLVASLRGNEQFF. The gene calls are TRBV5-1 and TRBJ2-1, with D perhaps TRBD1 (5 bases). This CDR3 comprises 16 residues. Deletions cut 0 bases from V and 7 bases from J, with 17 bases between. CDR1 and CDR2 from the germline V gene are SGHRS and YFSETQ.

This sequence joins TRBV5-1 and TRBJ2-5, with 12 bases that match TRBD2. The CDR3 runs 16 residues. J gave up 2 bases and V 4 bases, and 6 bases lay outside the gene matches. Germline V lookup: CDR1 SGHRS, CDR2 YFSETQ. The CDR3 sequence: CASSLGTSGFQETQYF. The CDR3 coding sequence is TGCGCCAGCAGCCTTGGGACTAGCGGGTTTCAAGAGACCCAGTACTTC. Drawing the rest from reference TRBV5-1 and TRBJ2-5, the complete variable domain is KAGVTQTPRYLIKTRGQQVTLSCSPISGHRSVSWYQQTPGQGLQFLFEYFSETQRNKGNFPGRFSGRQFSNSRSEMNVSTLELGDSALYLCASSLGTSGFQETQYFGPGTRLLVL.

The chain joins TRBV28 to TRBJ2-7; D is unclear. CDR1 is MDHEN and CDR2 is SYDVKM in the germline V gene. Trimming pared 7 bases from V and 2 bases from J, leaving 9 bases between. There are 12 residues in the CDR3. The DNA for the CDR3 is TGTGCCAGCATTGCAGGAGCCTACGAGCAGTACTTC. Its translation: CASIAGAYEQYF.

This chain links TRBV29-1 with TRBJ2-1, with 14 bases aligning to TRBD2. The J segment lost 9 bases and the V segment lost 7 bases, leaving 8 bases of the junction unmatched. The CDR3 has 14 residues. Germline lookup yields CDR1 SQVTM and CDR2 ANQGSEA. CDR3 amino acids: CSAPTSGRDSEQFF. The DNA of the CDR3 is TGCAGCGCCCCGACTAGCGGGAGGGATAGTGAGCAGTTCTTC.

Remarks on this clone: A read error may explain this, as a much larger clone is one base away. The same CDR3 is also encoded by other DNA sequences in this sample. DNA of the CDR3: TGTGCCAGCAGTGAGACAGGGAACTATGGCTACACCTTC. Residues: CASSETGNYGYTF. This chain links TRBV6-1 with TRBJ1-2; 7 bases match TRBD1. CDR1 MNHNS and CDR2 SASEGT come from the germline V gene. V dropped 3 bases and J dropped 2; count of bases not matched to a gene: 0. CDR3 length: 13 residues.

The rearrangement uses TRBV21-1 and TRBJ2-7; the table's D call, TRBD2, has no DNA check behind it. TRBV21-1 is a pseudogene locus. The CDR3 contains 15 residues. The CDR3 protein is CASSKIAGGTYEQYF. CDR3 coding DNA: TGTGCCAGCAGCAAAATAGCGGGAGGGACCTACGAGCAGTACTTC.